This entry describes one T cell receptor beta chain. The sample holds a few counts of this clonotype. Its antigen remains unidentified. Base qualities are not recorded, but no much larger clone differs from it by a single base. Libraries were prepared through UMI-ligation and nested PCR. An equimolar mix of two oligonucleotides covering both TRBC1 and TRBC2 was used as the beta constant-region primer. A single-stranded oligonucleotide bearing the SP2 primer plus a 12-nucleotide UMI was ligated onto the 3' end of the cDNA by T4 RNA ligase 1. The ligated cDNA went through four rounds of PCR with nested alpha and beta constant-region primers together with the SP2 primer. The ligation reaction was kept at 16 degrees C for about 19-25 hours. PCR2 was usually performed as a SYBR Green qPCR and halted at a preset threshold so that over-amplification would not occur. Agencourt AMPure XP magnetic beads were used for all purifications after the first. Libraries were quantified by Qubit and checked on a TapeStation, with a main peak expected near 650 bp. Pooled libraries were sequenced on an Illumina MiSeq with v2 2x251 paired-end kits, typically giving roughly 0.9-2.1 million reads per sample. Each sample library was pooled at around 4 nM, and roughly 4.5-7.5% PhiX was included to improve cluster recognition. On the study's bioinformatics: V and J genes were assigned to Demultiplexor-processed FASTQ reads by Decombinator through tag matching, with a single base-pair mismatch being allowed. Collapsinator used UMIs to correct both sequencing errors and frequency errors arising from PCR heterogeneity. TCRs were translated and CDR3s were extracted from the conserved cysteine to the FGXG phenylalanine by CDR3Translator, with non-productive sequences being flagged. Repertoires were subsampled to equal numbers of UMI-defined TCRs before Gini, Shannon entropy and inverse Simpson indices were calculated. Within the linear range, a power law was fitted to clonotype abundance distributions using maximum likelihood. Similar UMI counts, unique TCR numbers and clonal distributions were obtained with the pipeline and with MIGEC on one naive CD8 sample. One analysis removed from the naive repertoire any naive TCRs that were also present in any memory subset from the same donor. Repertoires were searched for approximately 7,000 CMV-associated CDR3 sequences compiled from VDJdb and a published dataset. TCRdb reran the public reads through fastp at Q25 and MiXCR, keeping productive beta chains. Under each unique CDR3 protein, matching rows form one entry showing the most common genes and DNA. The V and J calls and clone size are TCRdb's, not the authors'. Recorded for this sample are 150,000 or so distinct CDR3 sequences; around 15% of them occurred a single time. The ten largest account for approximately 0.15% of the sample.

These data originate in a study of naive and memory T cell subsets (dated by TCRdb to about 2017). Study-wide context: The study applied an open-source, UMI-based TCR alpha and beta sequencing pipeline to sorted naive and memory peripheral blood T cell subsets. The results of the functional CMV T cell responses matched the IgG serology results in every case. RNA was DNase-treated and reverse transcribed with TCR constant-region primers, mostly using SuperScript III.

V is pared back by 3 bases and J by 7 bases, with 16 bases lying between the germline termini. Its CDR3 holds 14 amino acids, cysteine through phenylalanine. Only CDR3 DNA remains: 42 bases, in frame from the first base. CDR1 is given as LGHNA and CDR2 as YNFKEQ, both from the germline V gene. Separate amplification of TCR alpha and beta chain libraries was performed from the second PCR step onward. Donor CMV status was determined by IFNgamma production from CD4+ T cells after overnight stimulation of fresh PBMCs with CMV viral lysate. Miltenyi beads were used first to positively select CD4 T cells, and CD8 T cells were then positively selected from the CD4-negative fraction. Cells stained for CD3, CD4, CD8, CD45RA, CD27 and a live/dead dye were sorted on a BD Aria II into four subsets by CD45RA and CD27. Blood was obtained from a few healthy volunteers, and the blood from each volunteer was fractionated into CD4 and CD8 T cells and subsequently into four differentiation subsets. Approximately 120 ml of peripheral blood was taken from each donor, and PBMC were separated by density-gradient centrifugation on Ficoll-Paque PLUS. Sorted cells were lysed in RLT buffer, after which RNA was extracted using a Qiagen RNeasy kit and stored at -80 degrees C.

Paper-wide results and their limitations: The repertoire findings for the naive and memory subsets could not be validated against a ground truth because none was available. RNA-based TCR counts may be affected by expression changes linked to T cell activation and differentiation. After error correction, over 90% of naive TCR sequences appeared only once, giving much steeper abundance distributions than memory subsets. TCR abundance followed a power law whose exponent differed between naive and memory subsets but was consistent across the three individuals. A few larger clonotypes were present in naive repertoires, especially CD8 naive repertoires, and these clonotypes were possibly memory cells re-expressing CD45RA. In both CD4 and CD8 cells, going from naive through CM, EM and EMRA, the Gini index went up while Shannon and inverse Simpson diversity went down. A clonotype was defined as a single alpha or beta chain sequence rather than as a paired alpha/beta receptor.

The sequence links TRBV4-2 to TRBJ2-7, with the D gene not confidently named. Sequencing used naive CD4+ T cells from blood. In light of the paper, this sample's cell subset or site label describes: naive T cells, CD45RA high CD27+. The sequence was collected from a human donor in good health. The CDR3 reads CASSQVTGPREQYF. In nucleotides, the sequence is TGTGCCAGCAGCCAGGTCACCGGGCCTAGGGAGCAGTACTTC.